The T cell receptor (beta chain) under discussion was sequenced for a study of T cell changes during pregnancy in multiple sclerosis. Clones were sequenced by immunoSEQ multiplex PCR, and TCRdb holds only the in-frame ones, with some missing. The sample lists 70,000 to 90,000 clones; approximately 90% were seen once. This clonotype was sampled from a female donor in good health, serving as a control in a pregnancy study. Some clones in this sample may be carry-over from other donors' samples. The sequencing used PBMCs, collected in the first trimester of pregnancy.

This CDR3 is CASSWTSGAGGELFF. The CDR3 coding sequence is TGTGCCAGCAGTTGGACTAGCGGAGCGGGCGGGGAGCTGTTTTTT. The chain is built from TRBV28 and TRBJ2-2; the match to TRBD2 covers 10 bases. CDR3 length: 15 amino acids. J was trimmed by 7 bases and V by 4 bases; bases with no gene match: 6. Germline loops: CDR1 MDHEN, CDR2 SYDVKM. The full variable domain, with the rest looked up from reference TRBV28 and TRBJ2-2, is DVKVTQSSRYLVKRTGEKVFLECVQDMDHENMFWYRQDPGLGLRLIYFSYDVKMKEKGDIPEGYSVSREKKERFSLILESASTNQTSMYLCASSWTSGAGGELFFGEGSRLTVL.